The 24 T cell receptor beta chains presented below share a single source sample, sequenced in a study of control samples from healthy donors and cancer patients. Sequencing used immunoSEQ multiplex PCR; TCRdb keeps in-frame clones, though not all of them. The sample lists 250,000 to 300,000 clones; over 75% were seen once. The sample comprised PBMCs. The receptors were sampled from a woman aged 55-69 years with lung cancer.

As for this clone: This same CDR3 is encoded by further DNA sequences in the sample. V is TRBV2 and J is TRBJ2-1; possibly TRBD2 for D (6 bases). The CDR3 extends over 14 amino acids. Trimming took off 7 bases at V and 0 bases at J, with 10 bases between the two ends. Germline values: CDR1 SNHLY, CDR2 FYNNEI. The CDR3 DNA is TGTGCCAGCAACCGGGAGAGCTCCTACAATGAGCAGTTCTTC. The encoded protein is CASNRESSYNEQFF. The full variable domain, completed using reference TRBV2 and TRBJ2-1, is EPEVTQTPSHQVTQMGQEVILRCVPISNHLYFYWYRQILGQKVEFLVSFYNNEISEKSEIFDDQFSVERPDGSNFTLKIRSTKLEDSAMYFCASNRESSYNEQFFGPGTRLTVL.

V and J are TRBV5-1 and TRBJ1-2; D is unresolved. CDR3 length: 14 residues. Germline CDR1 and CDR2: SGHRS and YFSETQ. Trimming shortened V by 4 bases and J by 2 bases, and 12 bases separated the two germline ends. The CDR3 DNA is TGCGCCAGCAGCCCCTACCCGGCCAACTATGGCTACACCTTC. It codes for CASSPYPANYGYTF.

The genes are TRBV7-2 and TRBJ2-6; D is undetermined. Trimming took 2 bases from V and 0 from J, leaving 5 bases between them. This CDR3 has 15 residues. Germline CDR1 SGHTA, CDR2 FQGNSA. The CDR3 protein is CASSLQVSGANVLTF. DNA for the CDR3: TGTGCCAGCAGCTTACAGGTCTCTGGGGCCAACGTCCTGACTTTC.

The chain is built from TRBV4-1 and TRBJ2-7, with 9 positions matching TRBD2. The V and J ends lost 0 bases and 3 bases, in that order; junction bases with no gene match: 3. CDR3 length equals 15 residues. Germline V gene sequence: CDR1 MGHRA, CDR2 YSYEKL. This CDR3 is CASSQELAGIYEQYF. CDR3 nucleotides: TGCGCCAGCAGCCAAGAACTAGCGGGCATCTACGAGCAGTACTTC.

The rearrangement joins TRBV5-1 to TRBJ2-3; D uncertain. V dropped 4 bases and J dropped 4 bases, with 10 bases sitting between them. Germline assignment: CDR1 SGHRS and CDR2 YFSETQ. The CDR3 consists of 13 residues. CDR3: CASSPGPPDTQYF. In nucleotides, the CDR3 is TGCGCCAGCAGCCCCGGACCCCCAGATACGCAGTATTTT.

This chain connects TRBV2 to TRBJ1-4; TRBD1 is a possible D gene (6 bases). The germline CDR1 and CDR2 sequences are SNHLY and FYNNEI. CDR3 size: 12 residues. V was clipped by 8 bases and J by 12 bases, with 16 bases between them. The CDR3 reads CASVWGQGQLFF. The CDR3 DNA is TGTGCCAGCGTGTGGGGGCAGGGACAACTGTTTTTT.

The V call is TRBV6-5, the J call TRBJ2-7; D gene unclear. The V end lost 3 bases, the J end lost 4 bases, and 10 bases lay between the germline ends. CDR1 and CDR2 from the germline V gene are MNHEY and SVGAGI. The CDR3 has 13 residues. The CDR3 protein is CASSYRHGYEQYF. Here the CDR3 DNA reads TGTGCCAGCAGTTATCGGCACGGATACGAGCAGTACTTC.

The chain is built from TRBV5-1 and TRBJ1-3, with 7 bases lining up with TRBD1. Germline CDR1 is SGHRS and CDR2 is YFSETQ. The CDR3 sequence is 16 residues long. Losses at the gene ends were 0 bases for V and 2 bases for J; bases not matched to a gene: 5. The CDR3 DNA reads TGCGCCAGCAGCTTGGAGGGGGCGCGAACTGGAAACACCATATATTTT. Its protein product is CASSLEGARTGNTIYF.

The genes are TRBV27 and TRBJ2-7; TRBD1 matches 9 bases. With 6 bases clipped from V and 5 bases from J, the junction kept 5 bases outside the gene matches. CDR1 MNHEY and CDR2 SMNVEV come from the germline V gene (reference sequence). The CDR3 length is 13 residues. The CDR3 here is CASRTWDRDEQYF. The CDR3 nucleotides read TGTGCCAGCAGGACCTGGGACAGGGACGAGCAGTACTTC.

This clone showed up just once. The chain couples TRBV11-2 to TRBJ2-3, with D possibly matching TRBD2 (6 bases). The CDR3 totals 14 residues. Germline V gene sequence: CDR1 SGHAT, CDR2 FQNNGV. The V end was cut by 4 bases, the J end by 4 bases, with 12 bases between. CDR3 DNA: TGTGCCAGCAGCTGGAGGGACTCCTCAGATACGCAGTATTTT. Amino acid sequence: CASSWRDSSDTQYF.

The chain joins TRBV5-8 to TRBJ2-1; D perhaps matches TRBD1 (5 bases). Per the germline V gene, CDR1 is SGHTS and CDR2 is YDEGEE. This CDR3 spans 13 amino acids. Deletions cut 2 bases from V and 8 bases from J, with 11 bases between. CDR3 protein: CASSFQGPDEQFF. The CDR3 DNA reads TGTGCCAGCAGCTTCCAGGGCCCAGATGAGCAGTTCTTC. Full variable domain (missing parts from reference TRBV5-8 and TRBJ2-1): EAGVTQSPTHLIKTRGQQATLRCSPISGHTSVYWYQQALGLGLQFLLWYDEGEERNRGNFPPRFSGRQFPNYSSELNVNALELEDSALYLCASSFQGPDEQFFGPGTRLTVL.

The V gene is TRBV19, the J gene TRBJ1-3; D is possibly TRBD1 (6 bases). In germline, CDR1 is LNHDA, CDR2 SQIVND (reference sequence). The CDR3 is 13 residues long. Trimming removed 7 bases at V and 6 bases at J, with 13 bases between. CDR3 sequence: CASMWQGTNTIYF. The CDR3 DNA sequence: TGTGCCAGTATGTGGCAGGGGACAAACACCATATATTTT.

The rearrangement joins TRBV5-5 to TRBJ1-1, with a possible D match to TRBD1 (5 bases). The germline V gene has CDR1 SGHKS and CDR2 YYEKEE (reference sequence). The CDR3 has 13 amino acids. Trimming left V 3 bases short and J 2 bases short, with 8 bases between. The CDR3 DNA sequence: TGTGCCAGCAGCTCGACAGTAAACACTGAAGCTTTCTTT. Translation: CASSSTVNTEAFF.

This clone was counted a single time. The chain joins TRBV6-5 to TRBJ2-1; D might be TRBD1 (6 bases). This CDR3 comprises 15 residues. Germline V gene lookup returns CDR1 MNHEY and CDR2 SVGAGI. With 0 bases removed from V and 2 bases from J, the gap between germline ends came to 8 bases. The DNA of the CDR3 is TGTGCCAGCAGTTACTCGACAGGTCCCTACAATGAGCAGTTCTTC. This codes for CASSYSTGPYNEQFF.

The chain employs TRBV2 and TRBJ2-1; possibly TRBD1 for D (7 bases). Trimming took 6 bases from V and 1 from J, leaving 13 bases between them. Germline V gene data show CDR1 as SNHLY and CDR2 as FYNNEI. This CDR3 region has 15 residues. This chain's CDR3 is CASRRGTDSYNEQFF. CDR3 nucleotides: TGTGCCAGCAGGCGCGGGACAGATTCCTACAATGAGCAGTTCTTC.

V is TRBV11-2 and J is TRBJ2-1, with D possibly matching TRBD1 (5 bases). CDR1 is SGHAT, CDR2 FQNNGV, per germline. The V end lost 0 bases, the J end lost 4 bases, and 13 bases lay between the germline ends. The length of the CDR3 is 16 residues. The CDR3 nucleotides read TGTGCCAGCAGCTTAGAGGAGACAGAGATGTACAATGAGCAGTTCTTC. It encodes CASSLEETEMYNEQFF.

The V and J genes are TRBV7-9 and TRBJ2-2; 14 positions agree with TRBD2. The CDR3 is 18 residues long. V was clipped by 5 bases and J by 6 bases; unmatched bases: 11. The germline gives CDR1 SEHNR, CDR2 FQNEAQ (reference sequence). CDR3 loop: CASSRTWGLAGEAGELFF. The CDR3 DNA sequence: TGTGCCAGCAGCCGTACCTGGGGACTAGCGGGAGAGGCCGGGGAGCTGTTTTTT. Using reference TRBV7-9 and TRBJ2-2 for the parts outside the CDR3, the full variable domain is DTGVSQNPRHKITKRGQNVTFRCDPISEHNRLYWYRQTLGQGPEFLTYFQNEAQLEKSRLLSDRFSAERPKGSFSTLEIQRTEQGDSAMYLCASSRTWGLAGEAGELFFGEGSRLTVL.

The gene calls are TRBV3-1 (or the pseudogene TRBV3-2) and TRBJ2-1, with 12 bases aligning to TRBD2. Germline-derived CDR1 and CDR2 are LGHDT and YNNKEL (reference sequence). The CDR3 contains 16 residues. Trimming cost V 4 bases and J 3 bases; bases outside gene matches: 4. This CDR3 reads CASSPRTSGIYNEQFF. In DNA, the CDR3 is TGTGCCAGCAGCCCGCGGACTAGCGGGATCTACAATGAGCAGTTCTTC.

This chain connects TRBV11-2 to TRBJ2-7; 11 bases map to TRBD1. This CDR3 is 15 amino acids long. Per the germline V gene, CDR1 is SGHAT and CDR2 is FQNNGV. V shed 5 bases and J 2 bases; nucleotides not matched to a gene: 5. The CDR3 DNA is TGTGCCAGCAGCGACTCGGGACAGGGGGCCTACGAGCAGTACTTC. This sequence encodes CASSDSGQGAYEQYF.

This clone has just a few counts. The chain employs TRBV11-3 and TRBJ2-1; 7 positions agree with TRBD2. Looked up from germline, CDR1 is SGHNT and CDR2 is YENEEA. With 3 bases clipped from V and 9 bases from J, the junction kept 5 bases outside the gene matches. This CDR3 has 13 residues. The CDR3 coding sequence is TGTGCCAGCAGCTTCTCGGGGGAGGGTGAGCAGTTCTTC. Translated, it gives CASSFSGEGEQFF. The full variable domain, its missing parts supplied by reference TRBV11-3 and TRBJ2-1, is EAGVVQSPRYKIIEKKQPVAFWCNPISGHNTLYWYLQNLGQGPELLIRYENEEAVDDSQLPKDRFSAERLKGVDSTLKIQPAELGDSAVYLCASSFSGEGEQFFGPGTRLTVL.

The V call is TRBV3-1 (or the pseudogene TRBV3-2), the J call TRBJ1-3; TRBD1 matches 10 bases. The germline V gene encodes CDR1 LGHDT and CDR2 YNNKEL (reference sequence). The CDR3 has 16 amino acids. V lost 4 bases, J lost 4 bases, and 7 bases stayed unmatched. The CDR3 sequence is CASSPRDRGLGNTIYF. CDR3 nucleotides: TGTGCCAGCAGCCCTAGGGACAGGGGACTCGGAAACACCATATATTTT.

The gene calls are TRBV7-9 and TRBJ1-1; a possible D gene is TRBD1 (5 bases). The CDR3 is 17 residues long. Germline-derived CDR1 and CDR2 are SEHNR and FQNEAQ (reference sequence). V was pared by 4 bases and J by 4 bases, with 22 bases between. CDR3 region: CASSSGVGGSFSTEAFF. In DNA form, the CDR3 reads TGTGCCAGCAGCTCTGGAGTGGGGGGGTCCTTTAGCACTGAAGCTTTCTTT.

This clone has just a few counts. This sequence joins TRBV2 and TRBJ2-2; a possible D gene is TRBD1 (6 bases). CDR1 is SNHLY, CDR2 FYNNEI, per germline. This CDR3 comprises 14 residues. V was trimmed by 1 base and J by 6 bases, leaving 9 bases between them. This chain's CDR3 is CASSEGQVPGELFF. CDR3 in DNA: TGTGCCAGCAGTGAAGGACAGGTCCCCGGGGAGCTGTTTTTT. Full variable domain (missing parts from reference TRBV2 and TRBJ2-2): EPEVTQTPSHQVTQMGQEVILRCVPISNHLYFYWYRQILGQKVEFLVSFYNNEISEKSEIFDDQFSVERPDGSNFTLKIRSTKLEDSAMYFCASSEGQVPGELFFGEGSRLTVL.

The chain combines TRBV6-5 with TRBJ1-1; no reliable D call. V dropped 5 bases and J dropped 0 bases, with 13 bases sitting between them. The CDR3 extends over 15 amino acids. CDR1 and CDR2 (germline): MNHEY, SVGAGI. CDR3 sequence: CASSLPAAMNTEAFF. The CDR3 bases are TGTGCCAGCAGTCTGCCGGCAGCCATGAACACTGAAGCTTTCTTT.